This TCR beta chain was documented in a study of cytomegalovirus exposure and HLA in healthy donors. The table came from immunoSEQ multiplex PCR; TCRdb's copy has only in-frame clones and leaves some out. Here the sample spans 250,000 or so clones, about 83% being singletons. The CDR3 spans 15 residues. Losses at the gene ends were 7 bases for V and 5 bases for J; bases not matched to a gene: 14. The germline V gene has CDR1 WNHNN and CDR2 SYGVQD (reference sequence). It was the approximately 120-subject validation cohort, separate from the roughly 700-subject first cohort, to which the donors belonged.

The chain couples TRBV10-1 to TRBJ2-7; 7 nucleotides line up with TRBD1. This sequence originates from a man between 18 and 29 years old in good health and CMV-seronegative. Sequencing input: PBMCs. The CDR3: CASKLTRTGRDEQYF. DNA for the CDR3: TGCGCCAGCAAACTAACCAGGACAGGACGGGACGAGCAGTACTTC.